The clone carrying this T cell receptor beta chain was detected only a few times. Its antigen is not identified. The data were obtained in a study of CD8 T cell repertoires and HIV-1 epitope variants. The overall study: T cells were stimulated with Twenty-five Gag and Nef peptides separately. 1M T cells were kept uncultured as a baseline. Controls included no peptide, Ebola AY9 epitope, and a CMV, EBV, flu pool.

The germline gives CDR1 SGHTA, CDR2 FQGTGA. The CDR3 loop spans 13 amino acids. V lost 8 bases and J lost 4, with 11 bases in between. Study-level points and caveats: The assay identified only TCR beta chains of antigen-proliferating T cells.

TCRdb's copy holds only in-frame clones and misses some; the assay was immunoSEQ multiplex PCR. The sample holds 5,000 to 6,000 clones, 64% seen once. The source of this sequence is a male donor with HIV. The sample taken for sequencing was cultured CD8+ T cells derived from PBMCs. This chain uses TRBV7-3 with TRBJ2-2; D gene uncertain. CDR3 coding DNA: TGTGCCAGCCGTGTTTCGGGCACCGGGGAGCTGTTTTTT. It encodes CASRVSGTGELFF.